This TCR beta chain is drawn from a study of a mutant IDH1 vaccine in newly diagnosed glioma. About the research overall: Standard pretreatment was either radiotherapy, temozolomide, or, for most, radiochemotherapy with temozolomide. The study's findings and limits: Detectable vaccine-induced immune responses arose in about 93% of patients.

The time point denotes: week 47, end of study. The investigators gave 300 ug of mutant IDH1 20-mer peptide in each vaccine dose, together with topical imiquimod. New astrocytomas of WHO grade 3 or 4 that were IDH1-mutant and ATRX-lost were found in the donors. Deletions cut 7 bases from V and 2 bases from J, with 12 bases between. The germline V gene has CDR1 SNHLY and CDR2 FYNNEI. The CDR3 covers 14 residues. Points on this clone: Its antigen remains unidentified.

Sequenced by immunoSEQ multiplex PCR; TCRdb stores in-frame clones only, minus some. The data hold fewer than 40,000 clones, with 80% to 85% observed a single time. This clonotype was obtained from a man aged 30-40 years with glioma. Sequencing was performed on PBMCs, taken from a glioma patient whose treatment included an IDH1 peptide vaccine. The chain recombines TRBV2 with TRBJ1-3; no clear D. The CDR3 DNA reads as TGTGCCAGCAACGAGCCGGGAACTGGAAACACCATATATTTT. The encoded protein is CASNEPGTGNTIYF.